This TCR beta chain came from a study of T cell changes during pregnancy in multiple sclerosis. V lost 3 bases to trimming and J lost 6 bases, with 11 bases between them. CDR1 LNHDA and CDR2 SQIVND come from the germline V gene (reference sequence). This CDR3 spans 14 amino acids. Method: immunoSEQ multiplex PCR; TCRdb's copy keeps in-frame clones and lacks some. The sample has around 100,000 clones, 92% seen once. The TCR was taken from a female donor with multiple sclerosis, enrolled in a pregnancy study. This specimen consisted of peripheral blood, obtained after pregnancy. The chain employs TRBV19 and TRBJ1-4, with D tentatively TRBD1 (6 bases). CDR3 residues: CASSIRDKDEKLFF. The CDR3 DNA is TGTGCCAGTAGTATCAGGGACAAGGATGAAAAACTGTTTTTT.